This entry describes one T cell receptor (beta chain). This record comes from a study of cytomegalovirus exposure and HLA in healthy donors. Primers for the PCR totalled 60 Vbeta and 13 Jbeta. TCRdb keeps only in-frame clones here, not all; method: immunoSEQ multiplex PCR. The sample has 100,000 to 150,000 clones, around 72% seen once; the top ten hold about 1.8%. The receptor was derived from a woman aged 35 to 49 in good health and CMV-seronegative. Sequenced: PBMCs.

The CDR3 loop reads CASRVTGANYGYTF. The CDR3 DNA reads TGTGCCAGCAGGGTGACAGGAGCTAACTATGGCTACACCTTC. The J gene is TRBJ1-2, the V gene TRBV7-9; the D gene is possibly TRBD1 (6 bases). Trimming removed 6 bases at V and 0 bases at J, with 11 bases between. The CDR3 contains 14 residues. Germline values: CDR1 SEHNR, CDR2 FQNEAQ (reference sequence).